This T cell receptor (beta chain) was recorded in a study of blood T cell repertoires in COVID-19. This clone has a handful of counts. TCRdb's copy holds only in-frame clones and misses some; the assay was immunoSEQ multiplex PCR. The sample lists approximately 190,000 clones, under 85% occurring once. Germline V lookup: CDR1 MNHNY, CDR2 SVGAGI (reference sequence). The CDR3 totals 14 residues. The J segment lost 5 bases and the V segment lost 5 bases, leaving 2 bases of the junction unmatched. This rearrangement joins TRBV6-6 to TRBJ2-3; 12 bases are shared with TRBD2. The clonotype comes from a middle-aged woman with acute or convalescent COVID-19. The sequencing sample was made of peripheral blood. The CDR3 DNA follows: TGTGCCAGCAGTCCTAGCGGGGGGGTAGATACGCAGTATTTT. This codes for CASSPSGGVDTQYF.